The clone carrying this TCR beta chain has only a few counts. What it recognizes is unknown. The sample has other DNA sequences that encode this CDR3 too. The sample originates from a study of shared clonotypes between healthy human individuals. Study results and limitations: Only blood was sampled; tissue repertoires likely differ. When naive CD4 clonotypes were compared across a few donors, around 5% were shared. As a rule, naive subsets had a larger estimated richness than memory subsets.

The V gene lost 0 bases and the J gene lost 2 bases, with 12 bases spanning the gap. The CDR3 totals 15 residues. Per germline, CDR1 SGDLS and CDR2 YYNGEE. Assay: immunoSEQ multiplex PCR; the TCRdb copy retains only in-frame clones and omits some. The data contain about 1.1 million clones, 60% to 85% of them singletons. Sequencing was done on a sample of memory CD4+ T cells from PBMCs. The subset: CD45RA-negative fraction. The receptor comes from a man aged 18 to 29 in good health. Some clones in this sample may be carry-over from other donors' samples. The chain has TRBV9 and TRBJ2-7; D is perhaps TRBD1 or TRBD2 (5 bases each). The CDR3 DNA is TGTGCCAGCAGCGTAGTCCCGGGACCGGCCTACGAGCAGTACTTC. Protein product: CASSVVPGPAYEQYF.